The following is a T cell receptor (beta chain) sequence with its context. Its antigen is currently unknown. This specimen comes from a study of T cell responses to AZD1222 COVID-19 vaccine. Across the study: The study pooled second doses at about 4 or about 12 weeks.

Profiling relied on immunoSEQ multiplex PCR, and the TCRdb table lists in-frame clones only, not all of them. The sample has some 180,000 clones, roughly 88% seen once. Study outcomes and limitations: Females made up more of the donors, who were largely white British, and clonal diversity may have come out too low.

CDR3 size: 13 residues. Trimming pared 1 base from V and 11 bases from J, leaving 13 bases between. Germline CDR1 and CDR2: MNHNS and SASEGT. V usage is TRBV6-1 and J usage is TRBJ2-3; D gene ambiguous. The starting material was peripheral blood, obtained on day 0 of AZD1222 vaccination. This TCR was recovered from an adult in good health. DNA of the CDR3: TGTGCCAGCAGTGAAGGGACCCACCCGGTGCAGTATTTT. It yields the protein CASSEGTHPVQYF.